Shown below are 32 T cell receptor beta chains from a single sample sequenced in a study of T-cell reconstitution after alpha-beta-depleted transplantation in children. As it was prepared, the TCRbeta library received unique molecular identifiers. From the PCR reads, TCRdb called clonotypes with MiXCR, one entry per CDR3 protein. This repertoire shows fewer than 500,000 distinct CDR3 sequences, approximately 42% found once; its top ten account for roughly a quarter. The sample was PBMCs, taken before TCRalphabeta/CD19-depleted stem cell transplant. These receptors were collected from a girl aged 2 to 10 with aplastic anemia, due to receive a stem cell transplant.

This chain uses TRBV20-1 with TRBJ2-5; D is perhaps TRBD2 (6 bases). Looked up from germline, CDR1 is DFQATT and CDR2 is SNEGSKA (reference sequence). The length of the CDR3 is 16 residues. The V end was cut by 0 bases, the J end by 3 bases, with 17 bases between. This CDR3 reads CSARDTEGTYEETQYF. In nucleotides, the CDR3 is TGCAGTGCTAGAGACACGGAGGGAACCTACGAAGAGACCCAGTACTTC.

Many counts were recorded for this clonotype. This sequence joins TRBV7-6 and TRBJ2-7; the D gene is possibly TRBD2 (6 bases). V shed 0 bases and J shed 6 bases, with 9 bases lying between them. Germline assignment: CDR1 SGHVS and CDR2 FNYEAQ. The CDR3 runs to 13 residues. The CDR3 loop reads CASSLAPGGEQYF. In DNA form, the CDR3 reads TGTGCCAGCAGCTTAGCGCCCGGGGGCGAGCAGTACTTC.

V gene TRBV4-1 combines with J gene TRBJ1-1; D is undetermined. Germline CDR1 and CDR2: MGHRA and YSYEKL. The V end was cut by 1 base, the J end by 0 bases, with 12 bases between. This CDR3 region has 16 residues. CDR3 residues: CASSQGKGQMNTEAFF. For the CDR3, the DNA is TGCGCCAGCAGCCAAGGAAAGGGCCAGATGAACACTGAAGCTTTCTTT.

This clonotype showed up just a few times. The V call is TRBV4-2, the J call TRBJ1-1; D unclear. The CDR3 length is 14 residues. V lost 0 bases and J 4 bases, leaving 9 bases between the germline ends. The germline gives CDR1 LGHNA, CDR2 YNFKEQ. In DNA, the CDR3 is TGTGCCAGCAGCCAAGATCAAGGACCCACTGAAGCTTTCTTT. This encodes CASSQDQGPTEAFF.

This clonotype was detected a few times. The J gene is TRBJ2-7, the V gene TRBV6-1; D may match TRBD1 or TRBD2 (6 bases each). Looked up from germline, CDR1 is MNHNS and CDR2 is SASEGT. Between the trimmed V and J ends, which lost 5 bases and 1 base, there was a span of 15 bases. The CDR3 length is 15 residues. The DNA of the CDR3 is TGTGCCAGCAGTCCGTGGGGGGCCGGGTCCTACGAGCAGTACTTC. As protein: CASSPWGAGSYEQYF.

This clonotype was counted a few times. V is TRBV10-3 and J is TRBJ2-5; no definite D call. CDR1 ENHRY and CDR2 SYGVKD come from the germline V gene. V lost 7 bases, J lost 1 base, and 13 bases lay in between. The CDR3 totals 14 residues. The CDR3 sequence: CAIKKGGTQETQYF. In DNA form, the CDR3 reads TGTGCCATCAAAAAGGGTGGTACCCAAGAGACCCAGTACTTC.

This clonotype has a handful of counts. The rearrangement joins TRBV11-3 to TRBJ1-3; D is uncertain. The V gene lost 6 bases and the J gene lost 0 bases, with 6 bases spanning the gap. This CDR3 is built from 13 residues. CDR1 and CDR2 (germline): SGHNT, YENEEA. The CDR3 protein is CASSAGSGNTIYF. For the CDR3, the DNA is TGTGCCAGCAGTGCAGGCTCTGGAAACACCATATATTTT.

This clonotype was counted ten times or more. The chain recombines TRBV20-1 with TRBJ2-2, with unresolved D. V was cut by 3 bases and J by 1 base, with 6 bases left in between. The V gene's germline CDR1 is DFQATT and CDR2 SNEGSKA (reference sequence). The length of the CDR3 is 13 residues. CDR3 residues: CSARVWNTGELFF. The CDR3 DNA sequence: TGCAGTGCTAGGGTGTGGAACACCGGGGAGCTGTTTTTT.

The gene calls are TRBV7-2 and TRBJ2-7, with TRBD1 as a possible D gene (6 bases). Germline CDR1 and CDR2: SGHTA and FQGNSA. Trimming pared 5 bases from V and 0 bases from J, leaving 17 bases between. The CDR3 has 16 residues. CDR3 amino acids: CASSPYRTGISYEQYF. CDR3 DNA sequence: TGTGCCAGCAGCCCGTACCGAACAGGGATCTCCTACGAGCAGTACTTC.

This clonotype has just a few counts. The chain recombines TRBV15 with TRBJ2-3; D might be TRBD2 (5 bases). The germline V gene encodes CDR1 LNHNV and CDR2 YYDKDF (reference sequence). The CDR3 contains 17 residues. Trimming removed 5 bases from V and 5 bases from J, with 23 bases in between. CDR3 residues: CATSRTGSSRGKDTQYF. CDR3 DNA sequence: TGTGCCACCAGCCGTACGGGGAGCAGCCGAGGAAAAGATACGCAGTATTTT.

This clonotype was detected many times. The V and J genes are TRBV29-1 and TRBJ2-7, with TRBD2 matching 8 bases. V shed 5 bases, J shed 2 bases, and the junction held 5 bases outside the gene matches. CDR3 size: 13 residues. CDR1 is SQVTM, CDR2 ANQGSEA, per germline. For the CDR3, the DNA is TGCAGCGTTTCCAGCGGGAGTACCTACGAGCAGTACTTC. Translation: CSVSSGSTYEQYF.

This clonotype was picked up many times. The chain has TRBV5-1 and TRBJ2-2; 8 nucleotides align to TRBD2. Germline assignment: CDR1 SGHRS and CDR2 YFSETQ. The CDR3 is made up of 15 amino acids. Losses at the gene ends were 0 bases for V and 4 bases for J; bases not matched to a gene: 2. The CDR3: CASSLGLAITGELFF. The CDR3 bases are TGCGCCAGCAGCTTGGGACTAGCGATCACCGGGGAGCTGTTTTTT.

The chain couples TRBV7-8 to TRBJ1-1; D gene ambiguous. Germline CDR1 reads SGHVS; CDR2 reads FQNEAQ. Trimming took 5 bases from V and 7 from J, leaving 17 bases between them. The CDR3 covers 14 residues. CDR3 amino acids: CASSPNRAGDEAFF. CDR3 nucleotide sequence: TGTGCCAGCAGCCCTAATAGGGCGGGAGATGAAGCTTTCTTT. Full variable domain (remainder filled in from reference TRBV7-8 and TRBJ1-1): GAGVSQSPRYKVAKRGQDVALRCDPISGHVSLFWYQQALGQGPEFLTYFQNEAQLDKSGLPSDRFFAERPEGSVSTLKIQRTQQEDSAVYLCASSPNRAGDEAFFGQGTRLTVV.

CDR3 protein: CASSSEYRVAYNSPLHF. The CDR3 bases are TGTGCCAGCAGTTCCGAGTACAGGGTCGCCTATAATTCACCCCTCCACTTT. The V and J genes are TRBV12-3 or TRBV12-4 and TRBJ1-6; tentative D call: TRBD1 (6 bases). This CDR3 is built from 17 residues. Trimming took off 4 bases at V and 2 bases at J, with 15 bases between the two ends.

The chain has TRBV7-6 and TRBJ2-2; D is possibly TRBD2 (6 bases). From germline, CDR1 is SGHVS and CDR2 FNYEAQ. The CDR3 covers 15 residues. Trimming pared 5 bases from V and 5 bases from J, leaving 15 bases between. The CDR3 region has the DNA TGTGCCAGCAGCCCTAAGACTAGGGAGACCGGGGAGCTGTTTTTT. Its protein product is CASSPKTRETGELFF.

A note on this clonotype: A much larger clone differs by one base, so this may be a read error. The V call is TRBV6-5, the J call TRBJ1-3, with a weak D call TRBD1 (6 bases). Germline V gene data show CDR1 as MNHEY and CDR2 as SVGAGI. There are 13 residues in the CDR3. Here the CDR3 reads CPSRYQGGNTIYF. Here the CDR3 DNA reads TGTCCCAGCAGATACCAGGGGGGAAACACCATATATTTT.

Ten or more counts support this clonotype. The V gene is TRBV10-2, the J gene TRBJ2-7; no definite D call. Trimming stripped 6 bases from V and 3 bases from J, with 15 bases between. Germline V lookup: CDR1 WSHSY, CDR2 SAAADI. The CDR3 contains 14 residues. The CDR3 DNA reads TGCGCCAGCAGCCTTGACCCAGCAAACTACGAGCAGTACTTC. This sequence encodes CASSLDPANYEQYF.

V usage is TRBV7-2 and J usage is TRBJ1-2, with a weak D call TRBD1 (5 bases). V lost 1 base and J 6 bases, leaving 12 bases between the germline ends. The V gene's germline CDR1 is SGHTA and CDR2 FQGNSA. This CDR3 has 14 residues. The CDR3 loop reads CASSLGYRSDGYTF. In DNA, the CDR3 is TGTGCCAGCAGCTTAGGATACAGGTCGGATGGCTACACCTTC.

The chain has TRBV20-1 and TRBJ1-4; no clear D gene. In germline, CDR1 is DFQATT, CDR2 SNEGSKA (reference sequence). V was shortened by 5 bases and J by 0 bases, with 16 bases between the two germline ends. The CDR3 sequence is 16 residues long. DNA of the CDR3: TGCAGTGCTTTAGCGGCTACGGTTTCAACTAATGAAAAACTGTTTTTT. It specifies CSALAATVSTNEKLFF.

This clonotype was detected only a few times. This rearrangement joins TRBV7-2 to TRBJ2-7, with 7 bases that match TRBD2. V shed 3 bases, J shed 3 bases, and the junction held 2 bases outside the gene matches. The CDR3 runs to 13 residues. Germline loops: CDR1 SGHTA, CDR2 FQGNSA. The chain's CDR3 is CASSFGTNYEQYF. CDR3 bases: TGTGCCAGCAGCTTCGGGACTAACTACGAGCAGTACTTC.

Only a few counts were recorded for this clonotype. The rearrangement joins TRBV18 to TRBJ2-7; 8 nucleotides match TRBD1. The V gene's germline CDR1 is KGHSH and CDR2 LQKENI. The CDR3 sequence is 14 residues long. V dropped 3 bases and J dropped 6; count of bases not matched to a gene: 7. In DNA form, the CDR3 reads TGTGCCAGCTCACCGACGGGACAGGTGAGCGAGCAGTACTTC. Translation: CASSPTGQVSEQYF.

J is TRBJ2-5 and V is TRBV11-2, with D possibly matching TRBD1 (6 bases). Trimming took off 1 base at V and 0 bases at J, with 12 bases between the two ends. Germline V lookup: CDR1 SGHAT, CDR2 FQNNGV. CDR3 length equals 16 residues. CDR3 amino acids: CASSLGGQGYQETQYF. CDR3 nucleotides: TGTGCCAGCAGCTTAGGGGGTCAGGGGTACCAAGAGACCCAGTACTTC.

This clonotype was found a few times. The chain employs TRBV29-1 and TRBJ2-1; D is undetermined. The CDR3 is 10 amino acids. The ends were cut back, 2 bases at V and 10 bases at J, with 6 bases in the middle. Looked up from germline, CDR1 is SQVTM and CDR2 is ANQGSEA. The CDR3 sequence: CSVENREQFF. CDR3 sequence (DNA): TGCAGCGTTGAAAACCGGGAGCAGTTCTTC.

V gene TRBV4-1 combines with J gene TRBJ1-5, with no clear D. The CDR3 has 14 residues. The V end was cut by 1 base, the J end by 8 bases, with 12 bases between. The germline CDR1 and CDR2 sequences are MGHRA and YSYEKL. The CDR3, as DNA: TGCGCCAGCAGCCAAGGCCAACACGGAGAGCCCCAGCATTTT. The encoded protein is CASSQGQHGEPQHF.

This clonotype has at least ten counts. V is TRBV4-1 and J is TRBJ1-5; D gene uncertain. Trimming took 2 bases from V and 4 from J, leaving 6 bases between them. The CDR3 is made up of 13 amino acids. Germline values: CDR1 MGHRA, CDR2 YSYEKL. For the CDR3, the DNA is TGCGCCAGCAGCCAAAGTATTAATCAGCCCCAGCATTTT. It translates to CASSQSINQPQHF.

This clonotype showed up many times. The rearrangement joins TRBV10-3 to TRBJ2-7; TRBD1 aligns across 9 bases. The CDR3 sequence is 13 residues long. The ends lost 4 bases at V and 7 bases at J; junction bases unmatched: 5. Germline CDR1 and CDR2: ENHRY and SYGVKD. The CDR3 sequence is CAISGDRVKEQYF. For the CDR3, the DNA is TGTGCCATCAGTGGGGACAGGGTTAAGGAGCAGTACTTC.

This clonotype was picked up a small number of times. The rearrangement joins TRBV24-1 to TRBJ2-1; D not resolved. V shed 2 bases and J shed 3 bases, with 1 base lying between them. This CDR3 region has 12 residues. Germline assignment: CDR1 KGHDR and CDR2 SFDVKD. The CDR3, as DNA: TGTGCCACCAGTGATTACTACAATGAGCAGTTCTTC. Its translation: CATSDYYNEQFF.

This CDR3 reads CASSLAPSGVENEQFF. For the CDR3, the DNA is TGCGCCAGCAGCTTGGCCCCTAGCGGAGTCGAGAATGAGCAGTTCTTC. The chain couples TRBV5-1 to TRBJ2-1; TRBD2 aligns across 7 bases. This CDR3 is built from 16 residues. Germline loops: CDR1 SGHRS, CDR2 YFSETQ. Trimming removed 0 bases from V and 7 bases from J; junction bases left unmatched: 10.

This clonotype was recorded at least ten times. CDR3 DNA sequence: TGTGCCGGACAGGGGGCGGGAGATCAGCCCCAGCATTTT. Translation gives CAGQGAGDQPQHF. J is TRBJ1-5 and V is TRBV2, with 11 positions matching TRBD1. Germline V gene sequence: CDR1 SNHLY, CDR2 FYNNEI. V was clipped by 11 bases and J by 5 bases; unmatched bases: 5. There are 13 residues in the CDR3.

The chain carries TRBV6-1 and TRBJ2-5; D call uncertain. The CDR3 runs 14 residues. The ends were cut back, 5 bases at V and 5 bases at J, with 15 bases in the middle. The V gene's germline CDR1 is MNHNS and CDR2 SASEGT. CDR3 amino acids: CASSSRRSKETQYF. Here the CDR3 DNA reads TGTGCCAGCAGTAGTAGACGAAGCAAGGAGACCCAGTACTTC.

Many counts were recorded for this clonotype. The genes are TRBV27 and TRBJ2-7, with D possibly TRBD2 on 7 matching bases. This CDR3 contains 16 residues. Germline CDR1 MNHEY, CDR2 SMNVEV (reference sequence). V was trimmed by 5 bases and J by 2 bases, leaving 19 bases between them. CDR3 DNA: TGTGCCAGCAGTCTCTACCCCGGGGGGCAGGCCTACGAGCAGTACTTC. Translated, it gives CASSLYPGGQAYEQYF.

This clonotype has at least ten counts. The V call is TRBV3-1, the J call TRBJ2-7; the D call may be TRBD1 or TRBD2 (5 bases each). The ends were cut back, 1 base at V and 0 bases at J, with 13 bases in the middle. Germline CDR1 LGHDT, CDR2 YNNKEL (reference sequence). The CDR3 covers 16 residues. The CDR3 sequence is CASSQGPGTVSYEQYF. CDR3 coding DNA: TGTGCCAGCAGCCAAGGCCCGGGGACGGTCTCCTACGAGCAGTACTTC.